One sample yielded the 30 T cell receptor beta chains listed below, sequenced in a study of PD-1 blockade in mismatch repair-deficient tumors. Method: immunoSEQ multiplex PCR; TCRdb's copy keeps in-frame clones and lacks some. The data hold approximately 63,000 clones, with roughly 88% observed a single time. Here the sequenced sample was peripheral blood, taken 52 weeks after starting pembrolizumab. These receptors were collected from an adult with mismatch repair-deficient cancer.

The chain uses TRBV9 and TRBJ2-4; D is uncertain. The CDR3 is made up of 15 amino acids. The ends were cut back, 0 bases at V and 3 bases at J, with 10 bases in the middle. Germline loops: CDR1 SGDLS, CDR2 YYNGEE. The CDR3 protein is CASSVDDNNKNIQYF. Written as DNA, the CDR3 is TGTGCCAGCAGCGTAGATGACAACAACAAAAACATTCAGTACTTC.

CDR3 amino acids: CASSPRTGGDIQYF. The CDR3, as DNA: TGTGCCAGCAGCCCTCGGACAGGGGGGGACATTCAGTACTTC. This chain uses TRBV7-2 with TRBJ2-4; the match to TRBD1 covers 10 bases. The CDR3 runs 14 residues. Trimming removed 5 bases from V and 8 bases from J; junction bases left unmatched: 6. CDR1 is SGHTA and CDR2 is FQGNSA in the germline V gene.

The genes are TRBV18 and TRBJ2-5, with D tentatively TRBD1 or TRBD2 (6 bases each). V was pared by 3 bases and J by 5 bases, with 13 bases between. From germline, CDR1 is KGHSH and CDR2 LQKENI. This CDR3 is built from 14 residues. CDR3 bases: TGTGCCAGCTCACCCTACAGGGACTGGGAGACCCAGTACTTC. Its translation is CASSPYRDWETQYF.

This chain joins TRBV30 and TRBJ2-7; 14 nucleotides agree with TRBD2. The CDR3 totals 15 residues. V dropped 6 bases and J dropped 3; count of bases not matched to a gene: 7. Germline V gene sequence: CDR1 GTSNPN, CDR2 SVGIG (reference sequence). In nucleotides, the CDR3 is TGTGCCTGTGCGGGACTAGCGGGAGTAGACTACGAGCAGTACTTC. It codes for CACAGLAGVDYEQYF.

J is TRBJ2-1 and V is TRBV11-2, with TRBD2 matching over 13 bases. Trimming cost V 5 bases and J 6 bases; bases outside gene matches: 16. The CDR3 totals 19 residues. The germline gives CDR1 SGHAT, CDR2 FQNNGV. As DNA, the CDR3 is TGTGCCAGCAGCAAAAGGAGCGGACTAGCGGGAGTAAGGGGCAATGAGCAGTTCTTC. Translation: CASSKRSGLAGVRGNEQFF.

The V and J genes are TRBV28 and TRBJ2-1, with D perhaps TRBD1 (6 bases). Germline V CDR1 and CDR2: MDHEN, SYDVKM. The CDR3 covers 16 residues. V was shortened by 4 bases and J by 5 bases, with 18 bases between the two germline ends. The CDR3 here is CASSYPRGKGDNEQFF. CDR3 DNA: TGTGCCAGCAGTTATCCGAGGGGGAAAGGGGACAATGAGCAGTTCTTC.

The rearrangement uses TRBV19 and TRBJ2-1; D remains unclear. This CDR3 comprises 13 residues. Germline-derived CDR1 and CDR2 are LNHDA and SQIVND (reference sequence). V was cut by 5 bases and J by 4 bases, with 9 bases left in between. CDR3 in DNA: TGTGCCAGTAGTTATTCAGAGTACAATGAGCAGTTCTTC. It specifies CASSYSEYNEQFF. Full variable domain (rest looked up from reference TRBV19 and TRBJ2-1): DGGITQSPKYLFRKEGQNVTLSCEQNLNHDAMYWYRQDPGQGLRLIYYSQIVNDFQKGDIAEGYSVSREKKESFPLTVTSAQKNPTAFYLCASSYSEYNEQFFGPGTRLTVL.

The CDR3 sequence: CASSHRGTGDPYEQYF. CDR3 bases: TGTGCCAGCAGTCATAGGGGGACAGGGGATCCCTACGAGCAGTACTTC. The chain is built from TRBV7-6 and TRBJ2-7, with 10 positions matching TRBD1. Trimming cost V 6 bases and J 2 bases; bases outside gene matches: 10. Germline assignment: CDR1 SGHVS and CDR2 FNYEAQ. This CDR3 is 16 amino acids long.

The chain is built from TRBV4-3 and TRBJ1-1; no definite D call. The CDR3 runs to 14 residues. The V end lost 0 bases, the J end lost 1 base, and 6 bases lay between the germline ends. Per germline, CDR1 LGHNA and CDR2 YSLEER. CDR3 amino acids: CASSQDTGNTEAFF. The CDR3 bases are TGCGCCAGCAGCCAAGATACGGGGAACACTGAAGCTTTCTTT.

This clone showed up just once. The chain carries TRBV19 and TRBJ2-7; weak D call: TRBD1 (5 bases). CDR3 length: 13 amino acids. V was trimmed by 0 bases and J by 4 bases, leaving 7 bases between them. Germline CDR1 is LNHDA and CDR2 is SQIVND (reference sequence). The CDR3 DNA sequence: TGTGCCAGTAGTATAGACAGGGATTACGAGCAGTACTTC. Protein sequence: CASSIDRDYEQYF.

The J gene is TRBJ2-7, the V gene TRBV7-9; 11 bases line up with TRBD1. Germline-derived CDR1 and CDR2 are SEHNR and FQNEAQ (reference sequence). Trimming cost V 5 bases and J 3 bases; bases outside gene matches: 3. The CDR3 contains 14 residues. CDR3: CASSEGTGGYEQYF. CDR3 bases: TGTGCCAGCAGCGAAGGGACAGGGGGCTACGAGCAGTACTTC.

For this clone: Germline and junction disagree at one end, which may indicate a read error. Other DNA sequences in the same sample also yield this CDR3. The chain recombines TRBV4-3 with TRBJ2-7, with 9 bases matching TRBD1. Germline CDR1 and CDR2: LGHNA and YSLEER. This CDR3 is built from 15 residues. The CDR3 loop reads CASSQGTGVGYEQYF. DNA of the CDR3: TGCGCCAGCAGCCAAGGGACAGGGGTGGGATACGAGCAGTATTTC.

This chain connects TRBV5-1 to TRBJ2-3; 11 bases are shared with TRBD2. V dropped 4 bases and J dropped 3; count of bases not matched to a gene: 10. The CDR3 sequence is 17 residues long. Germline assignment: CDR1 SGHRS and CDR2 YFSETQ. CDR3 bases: TGCGCCAGCAGCCCCAACTTAGCGGGAGGGCCAACAGATACGCAGTATTTT. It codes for CASSPNLAGGPTDTQYF.

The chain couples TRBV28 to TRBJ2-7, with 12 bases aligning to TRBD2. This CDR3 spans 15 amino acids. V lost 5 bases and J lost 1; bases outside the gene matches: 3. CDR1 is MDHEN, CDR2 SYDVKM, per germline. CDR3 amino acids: CASSRGLAGSYEQYF. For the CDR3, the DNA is TGTGCCAGCAGTCGTGGACTAGCGGGATCCTACGAGCAGTACTTC.

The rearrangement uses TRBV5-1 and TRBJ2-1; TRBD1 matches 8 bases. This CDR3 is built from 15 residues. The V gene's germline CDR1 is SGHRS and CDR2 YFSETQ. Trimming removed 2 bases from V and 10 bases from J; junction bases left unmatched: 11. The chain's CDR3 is CASSFDRGISREQFF. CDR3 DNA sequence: TGCGCCAGCAGCTTTGACAGGGGAATTTCTAGGGAGCAGTTCTTC.

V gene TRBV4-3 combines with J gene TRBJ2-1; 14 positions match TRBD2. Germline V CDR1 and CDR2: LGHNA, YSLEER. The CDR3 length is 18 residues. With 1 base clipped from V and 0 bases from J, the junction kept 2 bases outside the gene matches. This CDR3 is CASSQGLAGGSSYNEQFF. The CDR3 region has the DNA TGCGCCAGCAGCCAAGGACTAGCGGGAGGGAGCTCCTACAATGAGCAGTTCTTC.

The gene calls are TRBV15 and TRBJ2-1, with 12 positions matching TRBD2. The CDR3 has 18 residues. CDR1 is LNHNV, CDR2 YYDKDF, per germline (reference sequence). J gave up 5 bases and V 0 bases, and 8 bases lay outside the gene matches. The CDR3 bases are TGTGCCACCAGCAGAGATCCACTAGCGGGAGGACCCAACAATGAGCAGTTCTTC. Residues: CATSRDPLAGGPNNEQFF.

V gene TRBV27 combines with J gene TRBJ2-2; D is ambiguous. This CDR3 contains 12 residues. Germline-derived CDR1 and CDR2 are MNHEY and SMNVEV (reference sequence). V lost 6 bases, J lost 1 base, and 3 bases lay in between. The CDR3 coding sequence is TGTGCCAGCAGCAGGAACACCGGGGAGCTGTTTTTT. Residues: CASSRNTGELFF.

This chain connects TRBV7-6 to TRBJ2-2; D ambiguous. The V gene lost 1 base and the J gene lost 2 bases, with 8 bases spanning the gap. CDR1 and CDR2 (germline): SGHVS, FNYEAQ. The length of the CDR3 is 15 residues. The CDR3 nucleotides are TGTGCCAGCAGCTTAGGACTCGCAAACACCGGGGAGCTGTTTTTT. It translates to CASSLGLANTGELFF.

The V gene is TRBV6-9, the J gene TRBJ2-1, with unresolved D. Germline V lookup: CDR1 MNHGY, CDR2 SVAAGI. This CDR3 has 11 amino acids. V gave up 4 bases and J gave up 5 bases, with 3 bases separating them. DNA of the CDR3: TGTGCCAGCAGTTGGGACAATGAGCAGTTCTTC. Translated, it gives CASSWDNEQFF.

CDR3 region: CASSENSPGQGSYEQYF. CDR3 bases: TGTGCCAGCAGCGAGAACTCGCCGGGACAGGGTTCCTACGAGCAGTACTTC. The chain carries TRBV11-2 and TRBJ2-7; 9 nucleotides agree with TRBD1. The length of the CDR3 is 17 residues. CDR1 is SGHAT and CDR2 is FQNNGV in the germline V gene. After removal of 5 bases from V and 1 base from J, the junction contained 12 bases not matched to a gene.

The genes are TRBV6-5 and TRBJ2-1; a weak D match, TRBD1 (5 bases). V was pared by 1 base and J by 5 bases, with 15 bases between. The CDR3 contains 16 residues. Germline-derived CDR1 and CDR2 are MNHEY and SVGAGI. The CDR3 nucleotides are TGTGCCAGCAGTTACTTTTCGGGCAGGGTGGACAATGAGCAGTTCTTC. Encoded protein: CASSYFSGRVDNEQFF.

CDR3: CASSGPSPEGNTIYF. The CDR3 region has the DNA TGTGCCAGCAGCGGACCCAGCCCGGAGGGAAACACCATATATTTT. This sequence joins TRBV9 and TRBJ1-3; D uncertain. The CDR3 is 15 amino acids. Germline CDR1 is SGDLS and CDR2 is YYNGEE. V was shortened by 3 bases and J by 4 bases, with 14 bases between the two germline ends.

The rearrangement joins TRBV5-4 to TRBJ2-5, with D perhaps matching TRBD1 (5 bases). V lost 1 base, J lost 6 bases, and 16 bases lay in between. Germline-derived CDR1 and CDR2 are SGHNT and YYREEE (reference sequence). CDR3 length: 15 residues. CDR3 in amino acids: CASSLLLTDRKTQYF. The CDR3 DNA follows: TGTGCCAGCAGCTTGTTGTTGACAGACCGAAAGACCCAGTACTTC.

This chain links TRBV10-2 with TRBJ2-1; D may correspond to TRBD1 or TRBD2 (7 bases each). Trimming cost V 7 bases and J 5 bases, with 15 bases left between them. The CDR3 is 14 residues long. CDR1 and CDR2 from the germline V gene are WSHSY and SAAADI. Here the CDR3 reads CASTRDSGNNEQFF. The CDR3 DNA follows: TGCGCCAGCACTCGGGACAGCGGGAACAATGAGCAGTTCTTC.

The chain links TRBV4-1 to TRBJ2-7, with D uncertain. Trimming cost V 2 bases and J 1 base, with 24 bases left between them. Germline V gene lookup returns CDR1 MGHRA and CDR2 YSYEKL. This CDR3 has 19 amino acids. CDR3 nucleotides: TGCGCCAGCAGCCAATCGGTAGGGTGGATTTCTCCCAAATCCTACGAGCAGTACTTC. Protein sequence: CASSQSVGWISPKSYEQYF.

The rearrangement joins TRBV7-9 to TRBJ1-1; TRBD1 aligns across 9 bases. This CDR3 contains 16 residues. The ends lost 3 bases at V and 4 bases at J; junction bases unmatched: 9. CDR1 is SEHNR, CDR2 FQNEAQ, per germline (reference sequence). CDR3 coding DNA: TGTGCCAGCAGCTTCTCTAGGACAGGGGAGAGCACTGAAGCTTTCTTT. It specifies CASSFSRTGESTEAFF.

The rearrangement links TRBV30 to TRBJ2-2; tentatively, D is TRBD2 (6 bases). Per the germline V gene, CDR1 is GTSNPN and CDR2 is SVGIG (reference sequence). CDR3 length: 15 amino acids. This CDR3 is CAGLALSAGTGELFF. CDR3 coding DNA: TGTGCAGGGCTAGCATTGTCGGCGGGGACCGGGGAGCTGTTTTTT.

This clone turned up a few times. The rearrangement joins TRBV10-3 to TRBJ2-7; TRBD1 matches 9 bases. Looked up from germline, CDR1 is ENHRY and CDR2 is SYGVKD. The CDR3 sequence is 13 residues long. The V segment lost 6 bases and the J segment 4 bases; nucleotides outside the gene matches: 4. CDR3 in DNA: TGTGCCATCAGGGGACAGGGCTGGTACGAGCAGTACTTC. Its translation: CAIRGQGWYEQYF.

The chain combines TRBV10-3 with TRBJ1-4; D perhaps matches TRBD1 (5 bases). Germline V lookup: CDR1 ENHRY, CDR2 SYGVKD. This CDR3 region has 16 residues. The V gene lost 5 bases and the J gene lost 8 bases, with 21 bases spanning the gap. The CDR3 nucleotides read TGTGCCATCAGTAACGTTTTTGAGGCAGGGTTGGAAAAACTGTTTTTT. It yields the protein CAISNVFEAGLEKLFF.